This T cell receptor beta chain originates from a study of neurological immune-mediated disorders. Study findings and constraints: The repertoires of 18 of 34 multiple sclerosis patients were placed by phylogenetic grouping in a single related-CDR3 cluster, which may be a signature.

The CDR3 is 12 amino acids. Germline-derived CDR1 and CDR2 are MNHEY and SVGAGI. V lost 1 base and J 7 bases, leaving 5 bases between the germline ends. MiXCR was run by TCRdb on the 5' RACE reads, yielding one entry per CDR3 protein. The table shows approximately 52,000 distinct CDR3 sequences, with 3% to 4% occurring only once. Unsorted libraries were prepared from 2 million PBMCs that had been stored at -80 C. This clonotype came up many times. Antigen unknown. V gene TRBV6-5 combines with J gene TRBJ1-5; D is ambiguous. The TCR originated in a middle-aged man with multiple sclerosis. The specimen was PBMCs. The CDR3 is CASSYLGQPQHF. The CDR3 region has the DNA TGTGCCAGCAGTTACTTGGGACAGCCCCAGCATTTT.